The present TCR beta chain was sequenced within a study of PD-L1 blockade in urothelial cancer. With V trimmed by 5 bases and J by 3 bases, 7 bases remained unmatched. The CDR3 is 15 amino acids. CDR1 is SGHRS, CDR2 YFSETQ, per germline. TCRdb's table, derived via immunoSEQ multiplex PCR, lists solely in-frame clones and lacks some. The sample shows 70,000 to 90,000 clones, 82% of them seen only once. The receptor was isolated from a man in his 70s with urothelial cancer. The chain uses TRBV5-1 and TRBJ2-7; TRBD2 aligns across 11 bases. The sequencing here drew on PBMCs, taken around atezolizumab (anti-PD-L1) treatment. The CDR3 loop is CASRPGLAGFYEQYF. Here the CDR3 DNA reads TGCGCCAGCAGACCAGGACTAGCGGGTTTCTACGAGCAGTACTTC.